A single sample is the source of the 22 T cell receptor beta chains below, sequenced in a study of blood T cell repertoires in COVID-19. The protocol was immunoSEQ multiplex PCR, while the TCRdb copy is restricted to in-frame clones and leaves out a portion. The sample lists 150,000 to 200,000 clones, approximately 86% seen once, with about 7% in the top ten. Sequencing was performed on peripheral blood. These receptors were taken from a woman older than 75 in a cohort sampled during active or convalescent COVID-19.

A remark on this clone: The junction does not match germline at one end; this may be a read error. The J gene is TRBJ1-5, the V gene TRBV4-2, with 8 nucleotides matching TRBD1. The CDR3 has 18 residues. Per the germline V gene, CDR1 is LGHNA and CDR2 is YNFKEQ. CDR3 residues: CASSKEPQGALGNQPQHF. DNA of the CDR3: TGTGCCAGCAGCAAAGAGCCCCAGGGGGCGCTGGGCAATCAGCCCCAGCATTTT.

The J gene is TRBJ2-2, the V gene TRBV2; 7 bases are shared with TRBD2. CDR3 length: 15 residues. Germline CDR1 and CDR2: SNHLY and FYNNEI. Trimming took 9 bases from V and 5 from J; bases not matched to a gene: 12. This chain's CDR3 is CASTSLAEATGELFF. CDR3 DNA sequence: TGTGCCAGTACTTCCCTAGCGGAGGCGACCGGGGAGCTGTTTTTT.

J is TRBJ1-6 and V is TRBV19, with TRBD1 matching 7 bases. This CDR3 region has 16 residues. The V gene's germline CDR1 is LNHDA and CDR2 SQIVND (reference sequence). V lost 4 bases and J lost 7; bases outside the gene matches: 10. For the CDR3, the DNA is TGTGCCAGTAGTACGCTTCCGGGACAGAAAAATTCACCCCTCCACTTT. Translating it yields CASSTLPGQKNSPLHF.

The rearrangement links TRBV23-1 to TRBJ1-1; D gene ambiguous. TRBV23-1 is an ORF, and what it does is uncertain. V lost 6 bases and J lost 6, with 8 bases in between. This CDR3 region has 11 residues. CDR3 coding DNA: TGCGCCAGCAGACCGAGCGCTGAAGCTTTCTTT. Amino acids: CASRPSAEAFF.

This chain joins TRBV7-8 and TRBJ2-7; tentative D call: TRBD2 (5 bases). From germline, CDR1 is SGHVS and CDR2 FQNEAQ. The CDR3 is 14 amino acids. V lost 1 base and J 0 bases, leaving 7 bases between the germline ends. CDR3 sequence: CASSLGGLSYEQYV. CDR3 sequence (DNA): TGTGCCAGCAGCTTAGGCGGACTCTCCTACGAGCAGTACGTC.

This clone is a singleton in its sample. The chain employs TRBV6-6 and TRBJ1-5; D ambiguous. The germline V gene has CDR1 MNHNY and CDR2 SVGAGI (reference sequence). With 5 bases removed from V and 0 bases from J, the gap between germline ends came to 8 bases. The length of the CDR3 is 14 residues. The CDR3 is CASSPQYSNQPQHF. CDR3 coding DNA: TGTGCCAGCAGTCCACAGTATAGCAATCAGCCCCAGCATTTT.

The CDR3 region has the DNA TGTGCCAGCGCAACAGGGGTAAATCAGCCCCAGCATTTT. Encoded protein: CASATGVNQPQHF. V is TRBV10-3 and J is TRBJ1-5; the match to TRBD1 covers 7 bases. The CDR3 length is 13 residues. The J segment lost 4 bases and the V segment lost 10 bases, leaving 7 bases of the junction unmatched. In germline, CDR1 is ENHRY, CDR2 SYGVKD.

The V call is TRBV18, the J call TRBJ2-5, with a tentative D call TRBD2 (6 bases). V was cut by 9 bases and J by 5 bases, with 16 bases left in between. The CDR3 has 13 residues. The germline V gene has CDR1 KGHSH and CDR2 LQKENI. The DNA of the CDR3 is TGTGCCAGTACCGCCCTGGCGGGGGAGACCCAGTACTTC. This encodes CASTALAGETQYF.

The CDR3 sequence: CASSFGLEAYEQYV. Written as DNA, the CDR3 is TGCGCCAGCAGCTTTGGACTAGAAGCCTACGAGCAGTACGTC. This chain connects TRBV5-1 to TRBJ2-7, with 7 positions matching TRBD2. This CDR3 comprises 14 residues. Germline assignment: CDR1 SGHRS and CDR2 YFSETQ. J gave up 2 bases and V 2 bases, and 4 bases lay outside the gene matches.

The genes are TRBV5-6 and TRBJ1-1; a weak D match, TRBD1 (6 bases). Germline V gene data show CDR1 as SGHDT and CDR2 as YYEEEE. This CDR3 is 14 amino acids long. The V and J ends lost 2 bases and 9 bases respectively, with 17 bases between them. The CDR3 reads CASSFGGPGFKAFF. CDR3 in DNA: TGTGCCAGCAGCTTCGGGGGGCCCGGGTTTAAAGCTTTCTTT. Complete variable domain (other parts from reference TRBV5-6 and TRBJ1-1): DAGVTQSPTHLIKTRGQQVTLRCSPKSGHDTVSWYQQALGQGPQFIFQYYEEEERQRGNFPDRFSGHQFPNYSSELNVNALLLGDSALYLCASSFGGPGFKAFFGQGTRLTVV.

This clone was observed a single time. The chain couples TRBV9 to TRBJ1-4; a weak D match, TRBD1 (6 bases). Trimming took 4 bases from V and 6 from J, leaving 16 bases between them. The CDR3 is 15 residues long. Germline V CDR1 and CDR2: SGDLS, YYNGEE. CDR3 region: CASSPGGYLDEKLFF. The CDR3 DNA reads TGTGCCAGCAGCCCTGGGGGCTATTTAGATGAAAAACTGTTTTTT.

V gene TRBV7-9 combines with J gene TRBJ2-2; D not resolved. Germline V gene data show CDR1 as SEHNR and CDR2 as FQNEAQ (reference sequence). The CDR3 is 14 amino acids. The V end lost 6 bases, the J end lost 0 bases, and 8 bases lay between the germline ends. CDR3 sequence reads: CASSGRSNTGELFF. CDR3 sequence (DNA): TGTGCCAGCAGTGGCAGGTCGAACACCGGGGAGCTGTTTTTT.

The chain links TRBV5-4 to TRBJ2-7, with 9 bases fitting TRBD1. The J segment lost 5 bases and the V segment lost 3 bases, leaving 3 bases of the junction unmatched. CDR1 is SGHNT and CDR2 is YYREEE in the germline V gene (reference sequence). The CDR3 spans 13 residues. CDR3 loop: CASSWDRVDEQYF. For the CDR3, the DNA is TGTGCCAGCAGCTGGGACAGGGTGGACGAGCAGTACTTC.

The rearrangement joins TRBV28 to TRBJ2-3; TRBD2 is a possible D gene (6 bases). Germline-derived CDR1 and CDR2 are MDHEN and SYDVKM. Trimming shortened V by 6 bases and J by 5 bases, and 18 bases separated the two germline ends. This CDR3 spans 15 amino acids. DNA for the CDR3: TGTGCCAGCAGGCCTCGGAGGGGATGGGGAGATACGCAGTATTTT. Its translation: CASRPRRGWGDTQYF.

CDR3 amino acids: CASSVEGGENSPLHF. For the CDR3, the DNA is TGTGCCAGTAGTGTCGAGGGGGGGGAAAATTCACCCCTCCACTTT. The gene calls are TRBV19 and TRBJ1-6, with a weak D call TRBD1 (6 bases). There are 15 residues in the CDR3. The V end was cut by 5 bases, the J end by 7 bases, with 15 bases between. Germline-derived CDR1 and CDR2 are LNHDA and SQIVND (reference sequence).

The CDR3 loop reads CASSLTLTGGSNGYTF. The CDR3 DNA sequence: TGTGCCAGCAGTCTCACCCTAACAGGGGGCTCCAATGGCTACACCTTC. V usage is TRBV2 and J usage is TRBJ1-2, with TRBD1 identical over 9 bases. This CDR3 is built from 16 residues. Germline assignment: CDR1 SNHLY and CDR2 FYNNEI. Trimming cost V 5 bases and J 6 bases; bases outside gene matches: 13.

This sequence joins TRBV2 and TRBJ2-5; 8 nucleotides agree with TRBD2. Germline trimming cut 4 bases from V and 0 bases from J; bases unmatched to any gene: 1. The germline CDR1 and CDR2 sequences are SNHLY and FYNNEI. This CDR3 region has 14 residues. DNA of the CDR3: TGTGCCAGCAGTGGGCGGGAGGACCAAGAGACCCAGTACTTC. This translates into CASSGREDQETQYF.

This clone has a handful of counts. CDR3 coding DNA: TGTGCCAGCAGGACAGGGGGCCTCTCCTACGAGCAGTACTTC. Translated, it gives CASRTGGLSYEQYF. This chain joins TRBV27 and TRBJ2-7, with 10 bases identical to TRBD1. Germline CDR1 MNHEY, CDR2 SMNVEV (reference sequence). This CDR3 contains 14 residues. J gave up 0 bases and V 6 bases, and 2 bases lay outside the gene matches.

This chain connects TRBV2 to TRBJ2-6; D might be TRBD2 (7 bases). Germline CDR1 reads SNHLY; CDR2 reads FYNNEI. CDR3 length: 18 amino acids. V lost 3 bases and J lost 0, with 15 bases in between. The CDR3 region is CASSERGRGSSGANVLTF. CDR3 nucleotide sequence: TGTGCCAGCAGTGAGAGGGGGAGGGGATCCTCTGGGGCCAACGTCCTGACTTTC.

The rearrangement links TRBV10-3 to TRBJ2-3, with 8 bases aligning to TRBD1. Germline V gene sequence: CDR1 ENHRY, CDR2 SYGVKD. The CDR3 is made up of 15 amino acids. The ends lost 7 bases at V and 6 bases at J; junction bases unmatched: 12. CDR3 protein: CAITKGAGGIDTQYF. The CDR3 nucleotides are TGTGCCATCACAAAGGGGGCAGGGGGCATTGATACGCAGTATTTT.

CDR3 amino acids: CASSEAPDIQYF. Here the CDR3 DNA reads TGTGCCAGCAGTGAAGCCCCCGACATTCAGTACTTC. V gene TRBV6-1 combines with J gene TRBJ2-4, with D uncertain. Germline CDR1 MNHNS, CDR2 SASEGT. The CDR3 has 12 residues. Between the trimmed V and J ends, which lost 0 bases and 8 bases, there was a span of 5 bases.

CDR3 in DNA: TGTGCCAGCTCAATCGACAGCTACGAGCAGTACTTC. Protein sequence: CASSIDSYEQYF. This chain joins TRBV18 and TRBJ2-7; D is possibly TRBD1 (5 bases). The germline CDR1 and CDR2 sequences are KGHSH and LQKENI. With 5 bases removed from V and 3 bases from J, the gap between germline ends came to 8 bases. The CDR3 has 12 amino acids. The variable domain in full, with the rest retrieved from reference TRBV18 and TRBJ2-7, is NAGVMQNPRHLVRRRGQEARLRCSPMKGHSHVYWYRQLPEEGLKFMVYLQKENIIDESGMPKERFSAEFPKEGPSILRIQQVVRGDSAAYFCASSIDSYEQYFGPGTRLTVT.